This T cell receptor (beta chain) was identified during a study of early T cells in non-severe SARS-CoV-2 infection. About the study: Sequenced material consisted of bulk RNA (from unsorted whole blood), and chains were unpaired.

A word on this clonotype: Antigen: not known.

Molecules of cDNA were individually given unique molecular identifiers that were attached to them. One entry per CDR3 protein results from TCRdb running MiXCR on the 5' RACE reads. Found here are over 55,000 distinct CDR3 sequences, around 13% of them singletons; the top ten hold about 3.1%. Germline V gene sequence: CDR1 DFQATT, CDR2 SNEGSKA (reference sequence). The CDR3 has 14 amino acids. Trimming removed 1 base from V and 8 bases from J; junction bases left unmatched: 7. General study findings and limits: Anti-spike CD8 responses were favored in VDJdb matching, and private and CD4 specificities were missed.

The chain couples TRBV20-1 to TRBJ2-1, with 8 positions matching TRBD2. This TCR was sampled from an adult who was a healthcare worker with PCR-confirmed SARS-CoV-2 infection or an uninfected control (not recorded which). The sample was whole blood. CDR3: CSARVAGGFYEQFF. CDR3 nucleotide sequence: TGCAGTGCTAGAGTCGCGGGAGGCTTTTATGAGCAGTTCTTC.